This T cell receptor beta chain came from a study of radiotherapy plus CTLA-4 blockade in lung cancer listed by TCRdb under 2018. As for the study more broadly: Objective responses were observed in around 20% of enrolled patients, and disease control was achieved in 30% to 40%. General findings and caveats noted by the study authors: TCR clones derived from tumors expanded in peripheral blood after treatment with radiotherapy and ipilimumab. The strongest predictors of response, as reported, were early dynamic changes in blood T cell clones along with a rise in serum interferon-beta after radiation.

The study tested focal radiation therapy combined with CTLA-4 blockade (ipilimumab) in patients with chemo-refractory metastatic non-small-cell lung cancer. Library preparation used the immunoSEQ multiplex PCR assay. In its TCRdb copy, this immuneACCESS table keeps in-frame sequences only and misses some clones. Where compared with another copy, unresolved V genes explain less than half of these, and the others have no known cause. The sample has about 28,000 clones on record, 70% to 80% of them singletons. The top ten clonotypes cover over 15% of the sample. Comments on this clone: Its antigen specificity is not known. No base qualities exist here, and no much larger clone lies one base off it.

CDR1 is given as LGHNA and CDR2 as YSLEER, both from the germline V gene. The CDR3 spans 18 residues, from the cysteine through the phenylalanine. Only the CDR3 DNA is retained, 54 bases long and in frame from the first base. V lost 4 bases and J lost 0 bases; the stretch between them is 21 bases long. The sample was peripheral blood, taken from a patient treated with radiotherapy plus ipilimumab. The V gene is TRBV4-3 and the J gene is TRBJ1-2, with TRBD1 tentatively as D gene (5 bases match). This clonotype was obtained from a human donor with non-small cell lung cancer that progressed on radiotherapy plus ipilimumab. The CDR3 in this case is CASSPQPRTYSTNYGYTF. The sequence in DNA is TGCGCCAGCAGCCCCCAGCCAAGGACATACTCGACTAACTATGGCTACACCTTC.